This record concerns one TCR beta chain sequence. TCRdb reprocessed the 5' RACE reads and stores each CDR3 protein as one record, lacking DNA. The repertoire table contains approximately 340,000 distinct CDR3 sequences. These data originate in a study of monozygotic twins with inflammatory bowel disease. Germline V gives CDR1 MNHEY, CDR2 SMNVEV (reference sequence). The CDR3 length is 12 residues. This chain connects TRBV27 to TRBJ2-3. Sample: blood. The sequence came from a human donor with ulcerative colitis or Crohn's disease, or a healthy co-twin of an affected twin (not recorded which). CDR3 in amino acids: CASSFFGNTQYF.